Listed below are T cell receptor beta chains from one sample, sequenced in a study of long-term antiretroviral therapy in people with HIV. TCRdb's copy holds only in-frame clones and misses some; the assay was immunoSEQ multiplex PCR. The sample yields approximately 13,000 clones, 77% seen once. Specimen: unsorted PBMCs, collected 1.3 years before starting antiretroviral therapy. All receptors derive from a man between 35 and 55 years old with HIV. Both conserved end residues are part of each CDR3. Fields, in order: clone size, D gene, J gene, V gene, CDR3 protein, CDR3 DNA. D genes are given only for firm matches. Clone size is given for some rows only: seen once, a few or many times, or a class if the clone is expanded.

>.|.|TRBJ1-2|TRBV27
CASSLSGTPGYTF
TGTGCCAGCAGTTTATCCGGGACACCAGGCTACACCTTC
>.|.|TRBJ1-5|TRBV6-5
CASSPQGWGNQPQHF
TGTGCCAGCAGTCCCCAAGGGTGGGGGAACCAGCCCCAGCATTTT
>.|.|TRBJ1-2|TRBV2
CASSEVVGRGVGFGNYGYTF
TGTGCCAGCAGTGAAGTTGTAGGCAGGGGAGTTGGGTTTGGGAACTATGGCTACACCTTC
>few|.|TRBJ1-1|TRBV5-4
CASSLAREGNTEAFF
TGTGCCAGCAGCTTGGCCAGGGAAGGGAACACTGAAGCTTTCTTT
>.|.|TRBJ1-2|TRBV27
CASSFARNYGYTF
TGTGCCAGCTCCTTTGCCAGGAACTATGGCTACACCTTC
>.|.|TRBJ2-5|TRBV7-3
CASSLSWGPGETQYF
TGTGCCAGCAGCCTAAGCTGGGGTCCAGGAGAGACCCAGTACTTC
>.|.|TRBJ1-5|TRBV6-1
CASSEMRGQPQHF
TGTGCCAGCAGTGAAATGAGGGGGCAGCCCCAGCATTTT
>.|TRBD1|TRBJ2-3|TRBV25-1
CASADRAGQYF
TGTGCCAGCGCCGACAGGGCAGGGCAGTATTTT
>.|.|TRBJ1-1|TRBV5-1
CASSSGTYRIEAFF
TGCGCCAGCAGCTCCGGGACCTATAGAATCGAAGCTTTCTTT
>once|TRBD1|TRBJ1-2|TRBV6-1
CASGATGGHYGYTF
TGTGCCAGCGGGGCGACAGGGGGCCACTATGGCTACACCTTC
>.|.|TRBJ1-5|TRBV4-1
CASSQGSGGYQPQHF
TGCGCCAGCAGCCAAGGGTCAGGAGGGTATCAGCCCCAGCATTTT
>once|.|TRBJ1-1|TRBV7-9
CASSTGTRGGTEAFF
TGTGCCAGCAGCACTGGGACAAGGGGGGGCACTGAAGCTTTCTTT
>few|.|TRBJ1-2|TRBV19
CASSLGLFFYGYTF
TGTGCCAGTAGTTTGGGACTGTTCTTCTATGGCTACACCTTC
>.|.|TRBJ1-1|TRBV5-1
CASSLTSLGATEAFF
TGCGCCAGCAGCTTGACATCTCTGGGGGCGACTGAAGCTTTCTTT
>.|.|TRBJ2-7|TRBV9
CASSQGTATGQYF
TGTGCCAGCAGCCAAGGGACCGCTACGGGGCAGTACTTC
>.|.|TRBJ1-1|TRBV2
CASSFSEENTEAFF
TGTGCCAGCAGTTTCTCAGAGGAGAACACTGAAGCTTTCTTT
>.|.|TRBJ2-1|TRBV5-1
CASSLNLATGQFF
TGCGCCAGCAGCTTGAACCTAGCGACGGGGCAGTTCTTC
>.|.|TRBJ1-1|TRBV6-1
CASNRLDSEAFF
TGTGCCAGCAATCGGTTGGACAGTGAAGCTTTCTTT
>.|.|TRBJ1-1|TRBV6-6
CASSYGRGQDTEAFF
TGTGCCAGCAGTTACGGCCGGGGGCAGGACACTGAAGCTTTCTTT
>.|.|TRBJ1-6|TRBV4-1
CASSHQNSPLHF
TGCGCCAGCAGCCACCAGAATTCACCCCTCCACTTT
>.|TRBD2|TRBJ2-4|TRBV9
CASSVAVAGGLDIQYF
TGTGCCAGCAGCGTAGCTGTAGCGGGGGGGTTAGACATTCAGTACTTC
>.|.|TRBJ1-5|TRBV4-1
CASSQISVGGSNQPQHF
TGCGCCAGCAGCCAAATCTCTGTAGGGGGGAGCAATCAGCCCCAGCATTTT
>.|.|TRBJ1-4|TRBV27
CASSGLPGRGEKLFF
TGTGCCAGCTCTGGGCTCCCAGGGAGAGGTGAAAAACTGTTTTTT
>.|.|TRBJ1-5|TRBV27
CASSLSGGGNQPQHF
TGTGCCAGCAGTTTATCCGGGGGCGGCAATCAGCCCCAGCATTTT
>.|.|TRBJ2-5|TRBV5-1
CASSLVSPVEETQYF
TGCGCCAGCAGCTTGGTGTCTCCGGTCGAAGAGACCCAGTACTTC
>.|TRBD1|TRBJ1-4|TRBV4-1
CASSHPRGTSFGEKLFF
TGCGCCAGCAGCCACCCCAGGGGGACATCCTTCGGGGAAAAACTGTTTTTT
>.|TRBD1|TRBJ1-5|TRBV5-8
CASSLGQGRHQPQHF
TGTGCCAGCAGCCTAGGACAGGGGAGACATCAGCCCCAGCATTTT
>.|.|TRBJ2-4|TRBV7-2
CASSLVSERQPYKNIQYF
TGTGCCAGCAGCTTAGTGTCTGAGAGACAGCCTTACAAAAACATTCAGTACTTC
>.|.|TRBJ2-7|TRBV2
CASSEGILLARIHEQYF
TGTGCCAGCAGTGAAGGGATTTTGTTGGCTAGAATCCACGAGCAGTACTTC
>.|TRBD2|TRBJ2-3|TRBV5-1
CASRTEVAGPGDTQYF
TGCGCCAGCAGGACTGAGGTAGCGGGACCAGGAGATACGCAGTATTTT
>.|TRBD1|TRBJ2-7|TRBV6-5
CASRLGQGGHLEQYF
TGTGCCAGCAGACTTGGACAGGGGGGGCATTTAGAGCAGTACTTC
>.|.|TRBJ2-7|TRBV7-9
CASSPRDAAPYEQYF
TGTGCCAGCAGCCCGCGGGACGCAGCGCCCTACGAGCAGTACTTC
>few|.|TRBJ1-6|TRBV4-1
CASSQQGFNSPLHF
TGCGCCAGCAGCCAACAGGGGTTTAATTCACCCCTCCACTTT
>.|.|TRBJ2-3|TRBV4-1
CASSQAYGDRLSTDTQYF
TGCGCCAGCAGCCAAGCATATGGGGACCGCTTAAGCACAGATACGCAGTATTTT
>once|.|TRBJ2-3|TRBV6-5
CASSYLGGTDTQYF
TGTGCCAGCAGTTACTTGGGGGGAACAGATACGCAGTATTTT
>.|.|TRBJ2-2|TRBV5-1
CASSGANTGELFF
TGCGCCAGTTCCGGGGCAAACACCGGGGAGCTGTTTTTT
>.|.|TRBJ2-7|TRBV6-1
CASSVGATSYEQYF
TGTGCCAGCAGTGTCGGGGCCACCTCCTACGAGCAGTACTTC
>.|.|TRBJ2-7|TRBV25-1
CASSLQGLNEQYF
TGTGCCAGCAGTCTACAGGGTCTCAACGAGCAGTACTTC
>.|.|TRBJ2-1|TRBV6-1
CASSERGRGGEQFF
TGTGCCAGCAGTGAGAGGGGACGTGGCGGGGAGCAGTTCTTC
>.|.|TRBJ1-4|TRBV20-1
CSCATNEKLFF
TGCAGTTGTGCAACTAATGAAAAACTGTTTTTT
>few|.|TRBJ1-2|TRBV19
CASKWNAGDYGYTF
TGTGCCAGTAAATGGAATGCAGGGGACTATGGCTACACCTTC